The present entry profiles one T cell receptor beta chain with its context. The antigen remains undetermined. Germline V lookup: CDR1 MDHEN, CDR2 SYDVKM. The CDR3 length is 18 residues. Trimming took 4 bases from V and 0 from J; bases not matched to a gene: 7. Data came from immunoSEQ multiplex PCR; TCRdb stores just in-frame clones and leaves some out. The sample records 550,000 to 750,000 clones, about 95% being singletons. The naive CD8 fraction comprised CD45RO-negative cells positively selected for CCR7 and excluded terminally differentiated effector memory CD45RA+ cells. The source of the sample is a study of shared clonotypes between healthy human individuals. Overall study: The plates for each donor numbered three CD4 naive, three CD4 memory, two CD8 naive and one CD8 memory. General study results and limits: Sharing across four donors was seen in around 5% of naive CD4 clonotypes.

This sequence was found in a woman aged 25 to 39 in good health. This chain links TRBV28 with TRBJ2-3; 13 bases line up with TRBD2. Sequenced: naive CD8+ T cells sorted from blood. The CDR3 region is CASSSWTSGSGSTDTQYF. The CDR3 DNA follows: TGTGCCAGCAGTTCCTGGACTAGCGGGAGTGGAAGCACAGATACGCAGTATTTT.